This TCR beta chain stems from a study of shared clonotypes between healthy human individuals. TCRdb's copy holds only in-frame clones and misses some; the assay was immunoSEQ multiplex PCR. The repertoire holds 2.3 million or so clones, with approximately 93% as singletons. CDR1 is MNHEY, CDR2 SMNVEV, per germline (reference sequence). The CDR3 is 14 amino acids. V trimming: 3 bases; J trimming: 1 base; junction bases outside the gene matches: 2. Regarding this clone: Its antigen is as yet unknown. Other nucleotide sequences from this sample produce the same CDR3.

Study-wide points: Depth was large, yet rarefaction showed that sorted-subset sequencing was incomplete.

The chain combines TRBV27 with TRBJ2-7; 8 bases agree with TRBD2. The sequence was collected from a man aged 18-30 years in good health. Some clones in this sample may be carry-over from other donors' samples. The sequencing input was naive CD4+ T cells from PBMCs. Noted subset: CD45RA+ positively selected. The CDR3 region is CASSFLAGSYEQYF. As DNA, the CDR3 is TGTGCCAGCAGTTTCCTAGCGGGTTCCTACGAGCAGTACTTC.